Many counts were recorded for the clone carrying this T cell receptor (beta chain). Its antigen is unidentified. Time point denoted: patch test 2, 6 weeks after DPC sensitization. The treatment denotes: therapeutic diphenylcyclopropenone sensitization with weekly scalp DPC. Patches went on only after blood had been drawn each time. Unfractionated whole blood served as the source for total RNA extraction. Via MiXCR, TCRdb re-called the RACE reads, giving one row per CDR3 protein. The table shows approximately 350,000 distinct CDR3 sequences, with about 6.9% occurring only once. This entry comes from a study of human T cells and chemical hapten exposure. Study observations and caveats: Among expanded TCRs, significantly more large CDR3 similarity clusters formed than among controls.

This CDR3 comprises 16 residues. The germline V gene encodes CDR1 DFQATT and CDR2 SNEGSKA (reference sequence). V lost 0 bases, J lost 6 bases, and 18 bases lay in between. This sequence originates from a young woman with alopecia areata. Some clones in this sample may be carry-over from other donors' samples. The input for sequencing was whole blood, taken in connection with sensitization to the hapten diphenylcyclopropenone (DPC). The chain carries TRBV20-1 and TRBJ1-5; no definite D call. The CDR3 loop reads CSARDFLAGGGQPQHF. The CDR3 nucleotides read TGCAGTGCTAGAGATTTTCTAGCAGGCGGCGGTCAGCCCCAGCATTTT.